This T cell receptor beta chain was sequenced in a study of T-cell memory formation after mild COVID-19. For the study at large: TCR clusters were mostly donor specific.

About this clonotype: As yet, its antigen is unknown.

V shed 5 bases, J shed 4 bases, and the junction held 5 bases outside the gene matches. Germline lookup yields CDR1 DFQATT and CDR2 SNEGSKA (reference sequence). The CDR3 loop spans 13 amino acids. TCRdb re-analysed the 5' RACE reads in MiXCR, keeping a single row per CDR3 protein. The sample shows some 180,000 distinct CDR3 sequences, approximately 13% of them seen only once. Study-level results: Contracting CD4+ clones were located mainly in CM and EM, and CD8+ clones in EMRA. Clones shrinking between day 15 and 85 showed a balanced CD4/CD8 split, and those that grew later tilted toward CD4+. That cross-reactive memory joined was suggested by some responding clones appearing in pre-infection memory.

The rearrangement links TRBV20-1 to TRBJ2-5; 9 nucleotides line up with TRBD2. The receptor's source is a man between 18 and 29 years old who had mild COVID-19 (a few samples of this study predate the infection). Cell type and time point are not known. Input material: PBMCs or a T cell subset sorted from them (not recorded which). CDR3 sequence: CSAGPSGVETQYF. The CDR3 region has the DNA TGCAGTGCTGGGCCTAGCGGGGTAGAGACCCAGTACTTC.